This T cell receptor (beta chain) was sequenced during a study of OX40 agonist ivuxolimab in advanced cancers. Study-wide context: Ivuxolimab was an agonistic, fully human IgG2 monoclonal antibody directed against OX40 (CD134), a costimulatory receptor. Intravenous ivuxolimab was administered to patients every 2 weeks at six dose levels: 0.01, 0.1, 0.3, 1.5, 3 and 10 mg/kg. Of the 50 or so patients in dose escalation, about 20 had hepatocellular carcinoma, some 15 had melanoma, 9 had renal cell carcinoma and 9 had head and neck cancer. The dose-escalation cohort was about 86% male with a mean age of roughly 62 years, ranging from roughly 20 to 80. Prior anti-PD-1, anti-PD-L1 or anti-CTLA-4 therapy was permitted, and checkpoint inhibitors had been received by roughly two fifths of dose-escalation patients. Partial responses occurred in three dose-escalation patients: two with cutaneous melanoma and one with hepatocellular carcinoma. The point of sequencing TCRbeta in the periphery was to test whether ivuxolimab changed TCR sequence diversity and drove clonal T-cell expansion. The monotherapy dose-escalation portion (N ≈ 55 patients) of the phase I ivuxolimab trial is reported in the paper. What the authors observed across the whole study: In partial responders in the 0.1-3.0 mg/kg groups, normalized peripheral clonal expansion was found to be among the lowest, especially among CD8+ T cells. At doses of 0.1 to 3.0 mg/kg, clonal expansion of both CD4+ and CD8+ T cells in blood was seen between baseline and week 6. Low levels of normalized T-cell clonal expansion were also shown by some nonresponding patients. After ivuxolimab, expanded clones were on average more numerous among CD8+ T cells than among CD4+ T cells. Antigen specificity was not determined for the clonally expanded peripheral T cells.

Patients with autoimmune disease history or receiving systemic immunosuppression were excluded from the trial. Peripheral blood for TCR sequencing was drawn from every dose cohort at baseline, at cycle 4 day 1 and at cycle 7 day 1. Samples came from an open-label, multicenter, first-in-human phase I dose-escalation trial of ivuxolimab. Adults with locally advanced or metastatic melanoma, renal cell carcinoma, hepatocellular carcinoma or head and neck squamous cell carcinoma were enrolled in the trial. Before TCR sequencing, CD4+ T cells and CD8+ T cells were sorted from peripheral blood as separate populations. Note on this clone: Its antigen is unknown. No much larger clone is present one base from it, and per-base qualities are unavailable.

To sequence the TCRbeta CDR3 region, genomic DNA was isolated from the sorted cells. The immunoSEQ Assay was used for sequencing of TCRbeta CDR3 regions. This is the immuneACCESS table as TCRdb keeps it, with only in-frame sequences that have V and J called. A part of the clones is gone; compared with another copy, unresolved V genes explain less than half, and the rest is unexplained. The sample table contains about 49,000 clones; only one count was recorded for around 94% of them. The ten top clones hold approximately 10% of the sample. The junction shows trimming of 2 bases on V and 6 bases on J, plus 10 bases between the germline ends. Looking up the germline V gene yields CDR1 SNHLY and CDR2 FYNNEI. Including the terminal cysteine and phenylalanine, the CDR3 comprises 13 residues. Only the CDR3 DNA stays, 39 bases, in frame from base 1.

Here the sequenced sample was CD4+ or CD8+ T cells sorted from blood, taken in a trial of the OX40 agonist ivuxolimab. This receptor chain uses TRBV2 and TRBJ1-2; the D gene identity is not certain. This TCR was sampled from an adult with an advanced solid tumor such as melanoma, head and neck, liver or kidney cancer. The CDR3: CASSEWSSDGYTF. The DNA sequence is TGTGCCAGCAGTGAATGGTCCTCCGATGGCTACACCTTC.